The entry below describes one TCR beta chain. Germline CDR1 reads SGDLS; CDR2 reads YYNGEE. Germline trimming cut 0 bases from V and 2 bases from J; bases unmatched to any gene: 13. This CDR3 comprises 19 residues. This specimen comes from a study of blood T cell repertoires in COVID-19. Produced via immunoSEQ multiplex PCR; TCRdb's table is partial and in-frame only. The data show around 94,000 clones, more than 75% seen once. The sample comprised peripheral blood. V and J are TRBV9 and TRBJ2-3; TRBD2 aligns across 9 bases. This clonotype originated in a man aged 60 to 75 with active or convalescent COVID-19. CDR3 loop: CASSVAQPGLARNTDTQYF. In DNA, the CDR3 is TGTGCCAGCAGCGTAGCCCAACCGGGACTAGCTCGGAACACAGATACGCAGTATTTT.